This note documents a single T cell receptor (beta chain) sequence. The data were taken from a study of Ad26.COV2.S vaccination and SARS-CoV-2 variants. The V and J ends lost 4 bases and 7 bases, in that order; junction bases with no gene match: 8. The CDR3 is 16 amino acids. Germline-derived CDR1 and CDR2 are MNHEY and SVGAGI. Treatment specified: around 19 received Ad26.COV2.S at low or high dose, single or two shots; about 5 received placebo; per-sample allocation not given. Specimen acquisition occurred on day 63 following the initial vaccine or placebo injection. This table comes from immunoSEQ multiplex PCR, and its TCRdb copy is limited to in-frame clones, with some not included. The repertoire holds just over 350,000 clones, with 80% to 90% as singletons.

The J gene is TRBJ1-4, the V gene TRBV6-5; 11 bases line up with TRBD1. This sample comprised peripheral blood, obtained in a trial of Ad26.COV2.S vaccine versus placebo. The receptor was isolated from a person between 18 and 59 years old who received the Ad26.COV2.S COVID-19 vaccine or a placebo. The CDR3 sequence is CASSLSGQGAGEKLFF. The DNA of the CDR3 is TGTGCCAGCAGTTTAAGCGGACAGGGGGCTGGTGAAAAACTGTTTTTT.